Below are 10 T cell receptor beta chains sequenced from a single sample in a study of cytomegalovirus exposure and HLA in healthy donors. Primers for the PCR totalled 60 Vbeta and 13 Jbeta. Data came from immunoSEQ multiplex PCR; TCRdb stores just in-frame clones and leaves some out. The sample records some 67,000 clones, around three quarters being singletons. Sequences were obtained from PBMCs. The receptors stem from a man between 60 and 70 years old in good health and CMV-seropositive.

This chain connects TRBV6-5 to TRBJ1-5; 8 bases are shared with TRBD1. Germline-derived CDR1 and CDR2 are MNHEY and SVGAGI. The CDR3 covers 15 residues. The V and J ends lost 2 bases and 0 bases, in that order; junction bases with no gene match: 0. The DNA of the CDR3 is TGTGCCAGCAGTTACGGACAGGGTAGCAATCAGCCCCAGCATTTT. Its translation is CASSYGQGSNQPQHF.

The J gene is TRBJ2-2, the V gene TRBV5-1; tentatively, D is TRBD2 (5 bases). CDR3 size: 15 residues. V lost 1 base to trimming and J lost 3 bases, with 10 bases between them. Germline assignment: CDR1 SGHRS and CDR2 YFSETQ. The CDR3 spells CASSLSGPYTGELFF. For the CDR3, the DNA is TGCGCCAGCAGCTTGAGCGGACCCTACACCGGGGAGCTGTTTTTT.

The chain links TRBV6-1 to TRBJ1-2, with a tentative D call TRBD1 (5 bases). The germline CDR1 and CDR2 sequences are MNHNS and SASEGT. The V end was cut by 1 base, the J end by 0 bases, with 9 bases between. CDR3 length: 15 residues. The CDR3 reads CASSEGETANYGYTF. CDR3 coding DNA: TGTGCCAGCAGTGAAGGAGAGACAGCTAACTATGGCTACACCTTC.

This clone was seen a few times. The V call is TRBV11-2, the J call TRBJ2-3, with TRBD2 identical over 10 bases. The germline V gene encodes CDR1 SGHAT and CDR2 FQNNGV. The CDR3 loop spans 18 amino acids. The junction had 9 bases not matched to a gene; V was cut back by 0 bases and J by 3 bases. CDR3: CASSLDGWLAGATDTQYF. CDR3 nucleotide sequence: TGTGCCAGCAGCTTAGATGGCTGGCTAGCGGGAGCAACAGATACGCAGTATTTT.

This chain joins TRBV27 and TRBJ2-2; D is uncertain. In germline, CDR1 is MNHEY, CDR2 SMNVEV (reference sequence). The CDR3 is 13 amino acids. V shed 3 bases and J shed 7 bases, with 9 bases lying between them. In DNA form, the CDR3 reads TGTGCCAGCAGTTTGGTCCCAGACGGGGAGCTGTTTTTT. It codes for CASSLVPDGELFF.

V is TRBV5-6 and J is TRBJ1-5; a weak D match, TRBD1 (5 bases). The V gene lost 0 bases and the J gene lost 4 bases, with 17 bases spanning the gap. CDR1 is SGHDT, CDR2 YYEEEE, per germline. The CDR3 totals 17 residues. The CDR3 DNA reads TGTGCCAGCAGCTTGGCAGGGTCGGGGGTTGGGAATCAGCCCCAGCATTTT. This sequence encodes CASSLAGSGVGNQPQHF.

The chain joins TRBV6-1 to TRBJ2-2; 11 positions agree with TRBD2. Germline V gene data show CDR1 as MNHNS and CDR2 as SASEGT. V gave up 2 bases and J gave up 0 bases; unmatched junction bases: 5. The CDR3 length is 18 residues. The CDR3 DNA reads TGTGCCAGCAGTGAAACGCTAGCGGGGGGAGCGAACACCGGGGAGCTGTTTTTT. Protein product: CASSETLAGGANTGELFF.

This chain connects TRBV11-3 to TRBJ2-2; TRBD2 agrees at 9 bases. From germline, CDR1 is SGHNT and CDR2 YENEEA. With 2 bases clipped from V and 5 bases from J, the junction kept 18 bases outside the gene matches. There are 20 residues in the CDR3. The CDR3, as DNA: TGTGCCAGCAGCTTAACCTGGGGCGTCCCGGGACTAGCAGCGACCGGGGAGCTGTTTTTT. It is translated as CASSLTWGVPGLAATGELFF.

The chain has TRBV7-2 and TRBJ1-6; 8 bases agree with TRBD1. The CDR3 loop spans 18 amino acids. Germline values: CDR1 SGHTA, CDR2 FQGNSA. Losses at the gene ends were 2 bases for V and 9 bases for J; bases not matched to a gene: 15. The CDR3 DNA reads TGTGCCAGCAGCTTACGTCTTCGTGCGGGACAGGAGGGTTCACCCCTCCACTTT. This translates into CASSLRLRAGQEGSPLHF.

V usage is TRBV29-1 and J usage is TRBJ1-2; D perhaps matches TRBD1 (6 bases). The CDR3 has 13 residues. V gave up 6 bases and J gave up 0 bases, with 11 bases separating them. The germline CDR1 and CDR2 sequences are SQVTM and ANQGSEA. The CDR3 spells CSVTRGANYGYTF. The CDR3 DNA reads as TGCAGCGTAACCAGGGGAGCTAACTATGGCTACACCTTC.